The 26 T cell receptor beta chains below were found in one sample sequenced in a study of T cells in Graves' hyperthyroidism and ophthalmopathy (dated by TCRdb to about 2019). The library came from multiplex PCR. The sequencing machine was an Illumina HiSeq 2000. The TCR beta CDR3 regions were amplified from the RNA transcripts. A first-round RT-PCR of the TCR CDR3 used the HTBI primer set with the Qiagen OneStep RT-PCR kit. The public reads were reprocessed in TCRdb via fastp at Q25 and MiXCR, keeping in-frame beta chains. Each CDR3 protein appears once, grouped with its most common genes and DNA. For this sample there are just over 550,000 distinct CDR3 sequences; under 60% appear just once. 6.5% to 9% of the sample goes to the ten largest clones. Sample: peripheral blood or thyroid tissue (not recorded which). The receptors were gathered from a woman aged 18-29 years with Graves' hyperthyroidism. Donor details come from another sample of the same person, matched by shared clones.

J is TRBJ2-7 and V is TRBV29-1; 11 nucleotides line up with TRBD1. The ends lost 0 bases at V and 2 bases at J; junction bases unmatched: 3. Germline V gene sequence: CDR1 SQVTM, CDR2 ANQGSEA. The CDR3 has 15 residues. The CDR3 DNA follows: TGCAGCGTTGAAGATGGACAGGGGGCTCCCTACGAGCAGTACTTC. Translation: CSVEDGQGAPYEQYF.

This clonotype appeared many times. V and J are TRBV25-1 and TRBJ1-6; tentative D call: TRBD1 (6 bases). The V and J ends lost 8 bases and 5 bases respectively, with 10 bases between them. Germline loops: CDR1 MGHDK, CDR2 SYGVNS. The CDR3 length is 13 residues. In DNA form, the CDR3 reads TGTGCCAGCCACGGACAGCATAATTCACCCCTCCACTTT. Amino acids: CASHGQHNSPLHF.

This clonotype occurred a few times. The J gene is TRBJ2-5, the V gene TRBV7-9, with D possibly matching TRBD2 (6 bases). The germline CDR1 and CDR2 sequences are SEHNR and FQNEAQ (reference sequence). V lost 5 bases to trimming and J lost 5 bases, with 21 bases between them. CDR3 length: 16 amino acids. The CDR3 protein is CASSQDLLTRWETQYF. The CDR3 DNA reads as TGTGCCAGCAGCCAAGACCTCCTGACTAGATGGGAGACCCAGTACTTC.

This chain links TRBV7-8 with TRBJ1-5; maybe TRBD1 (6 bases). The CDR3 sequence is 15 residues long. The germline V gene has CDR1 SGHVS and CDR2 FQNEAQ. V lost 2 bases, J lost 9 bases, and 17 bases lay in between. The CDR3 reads CASSLRRGASLPQHF. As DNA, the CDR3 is TGTGCCAGCAGCTTAAGGCGGGGGGCGAGTCTGCCCCAGCATTTT.

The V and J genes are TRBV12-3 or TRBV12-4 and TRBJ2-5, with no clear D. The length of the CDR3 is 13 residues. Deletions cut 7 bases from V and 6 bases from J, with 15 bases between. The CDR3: CASTDAGEKTQYF. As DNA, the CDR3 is TGTGCCAGCACCGACGCAGGAGAGAAGACCCAGTACTTC.

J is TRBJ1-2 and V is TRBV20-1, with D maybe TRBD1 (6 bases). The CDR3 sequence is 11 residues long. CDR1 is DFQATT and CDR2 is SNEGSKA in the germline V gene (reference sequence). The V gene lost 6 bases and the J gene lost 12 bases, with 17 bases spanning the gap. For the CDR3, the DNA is TGCAGTGCCCCAGGGACATTCGGCCACACCTTC. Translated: CSAPGTFGHTF.

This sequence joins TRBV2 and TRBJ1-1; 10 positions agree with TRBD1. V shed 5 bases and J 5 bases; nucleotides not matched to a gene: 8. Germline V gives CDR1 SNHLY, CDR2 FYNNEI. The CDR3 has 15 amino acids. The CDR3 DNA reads TGTGCCAGCAGTAAACGGGACAGGGGATCGACTGAAGCTTTCTTT. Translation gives CASSKRDRGSTEAFF.

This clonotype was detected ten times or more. The DNA for the CDR3 is TGTGCCAGCACCCAGCAAGGCAGCAATCAGCCCCAGCATTTT. It codes for CASTQQGSNQPQHF. The chain joins TRBV7-9 to TRBJ1-5; the D is unclear. V was clipped by 7 bases and J by 1 base, with 11 bases between them. Germline CDR1 reads SEHNR; CDR2 reads FQNEAQ (reference sequence). The length of the CDR3 is 14 residues.

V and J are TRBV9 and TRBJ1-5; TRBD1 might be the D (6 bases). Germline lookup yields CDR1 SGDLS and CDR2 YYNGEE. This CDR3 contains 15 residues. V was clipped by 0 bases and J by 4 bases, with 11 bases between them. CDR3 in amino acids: CASSVAAGVNQPQHF. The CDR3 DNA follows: TGTGCCAGCAGCGTAGCGGCAGGGGTAAATCAGCCCCAGCATTTT.

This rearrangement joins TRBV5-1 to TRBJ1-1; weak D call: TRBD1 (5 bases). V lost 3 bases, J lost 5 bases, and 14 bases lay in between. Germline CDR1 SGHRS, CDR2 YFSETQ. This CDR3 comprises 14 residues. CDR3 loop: CASSSSGWGTEAFF. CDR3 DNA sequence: TGCGCCAGCAGCTCGTCGGGGTGGGGGACTGAAGCTTTCTTT.

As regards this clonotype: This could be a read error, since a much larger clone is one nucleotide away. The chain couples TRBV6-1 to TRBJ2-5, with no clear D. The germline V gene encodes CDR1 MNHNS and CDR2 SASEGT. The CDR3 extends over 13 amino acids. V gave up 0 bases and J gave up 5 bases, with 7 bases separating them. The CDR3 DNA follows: TGTGCCAGCAGTGAAGCAGGTCTGGAGACCCAGTACTTC. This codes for CASSEAGLETQYF.

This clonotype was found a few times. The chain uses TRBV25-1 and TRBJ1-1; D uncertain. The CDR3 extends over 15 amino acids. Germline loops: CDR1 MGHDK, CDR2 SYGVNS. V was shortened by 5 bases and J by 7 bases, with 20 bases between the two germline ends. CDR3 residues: CASSYISLQYLEAFF. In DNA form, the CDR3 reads TGTGCCAGCAGTTACATTAGTCTACAGTATCTTGAAGCTTTCTTT.

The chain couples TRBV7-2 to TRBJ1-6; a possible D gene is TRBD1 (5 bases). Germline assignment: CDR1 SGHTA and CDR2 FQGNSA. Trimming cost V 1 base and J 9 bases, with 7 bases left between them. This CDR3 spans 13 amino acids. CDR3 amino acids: CASSLGGGSPLHF. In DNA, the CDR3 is TGTGCCAGCAGCTTAGGGGGCGGTTCACCCCTCCACTTT.

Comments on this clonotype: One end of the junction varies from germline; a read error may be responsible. This CDR3 reads CASSGETAYGYTF. The CDR3 DNA sequence: TGTGCCAGCAGTGGGGAGACAGCTTATGGCTACACCTTC. The V and J genes are TRBV10-3 and TRBJ1-2; D perhaps matches TRBD1 (5 bases). The CDR3 covers 13 residues. The germline V gene encodes CDR1 ENHRY and CDR2 SYGVKD.

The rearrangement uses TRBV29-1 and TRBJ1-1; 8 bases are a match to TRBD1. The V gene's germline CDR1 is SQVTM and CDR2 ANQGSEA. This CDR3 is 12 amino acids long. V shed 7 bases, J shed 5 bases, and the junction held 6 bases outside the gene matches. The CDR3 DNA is TGCAGCGCCGCAGGGGGCGGTACTGAAGCTTTCTTT. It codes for CSAAGGGTEAFF.

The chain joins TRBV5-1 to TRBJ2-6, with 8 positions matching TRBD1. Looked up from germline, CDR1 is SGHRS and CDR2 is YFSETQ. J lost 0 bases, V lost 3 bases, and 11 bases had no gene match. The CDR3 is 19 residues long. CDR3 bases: TGCGCCAGCAGCTCCTACGGGACAGGTAGCCACTCTGGGGCCAACGTCCTGACTTTC. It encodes CASSSYGTGSHSGANVLTF.

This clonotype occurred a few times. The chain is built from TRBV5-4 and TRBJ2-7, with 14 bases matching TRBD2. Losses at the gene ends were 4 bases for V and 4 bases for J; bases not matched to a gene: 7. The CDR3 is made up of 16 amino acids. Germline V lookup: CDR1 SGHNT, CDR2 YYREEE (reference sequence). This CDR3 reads CASSNRGLAGGYEQYF. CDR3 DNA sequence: TGTGCCAGCAGCAACCGAGGACTAGCGGGGGGATACGAGCAGTACTTC.

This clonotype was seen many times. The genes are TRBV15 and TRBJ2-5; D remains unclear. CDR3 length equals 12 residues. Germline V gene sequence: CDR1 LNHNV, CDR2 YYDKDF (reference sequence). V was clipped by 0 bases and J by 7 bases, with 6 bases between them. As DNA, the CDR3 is TGTGCCACCAGCAGAGATCCGGGGACCCAGTACTTC. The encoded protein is CATSRDPGTQYF.

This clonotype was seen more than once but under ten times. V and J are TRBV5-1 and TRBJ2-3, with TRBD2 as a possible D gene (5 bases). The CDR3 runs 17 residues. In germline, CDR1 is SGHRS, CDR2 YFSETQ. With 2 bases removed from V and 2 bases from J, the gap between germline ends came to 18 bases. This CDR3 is CASSFLGPSGPTDTQYF. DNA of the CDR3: TGCGCCAGCAGCTTTCTTGGCCCCAGCGGACCCACAGATACGCAGTATTTT. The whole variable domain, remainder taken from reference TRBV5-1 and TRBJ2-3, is KAGVTQTPRYLIKTRGQQVTLSCSPISGHRSVSWYQQTPGQGLQFLFEYFSETQRNKGNFPGRFSGRQFSNSRSEMNVSTLELGDSALYLCASSFLGPSGPTDTQYFGPGTRLTVL.

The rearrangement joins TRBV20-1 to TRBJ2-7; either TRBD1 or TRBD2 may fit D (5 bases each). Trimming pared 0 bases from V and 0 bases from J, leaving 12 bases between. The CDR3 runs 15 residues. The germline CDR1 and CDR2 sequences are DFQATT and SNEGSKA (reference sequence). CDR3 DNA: TGCAGTGCTAGAGACCCCCCGGGGCTCTCCTACGAGCAGTACTTC. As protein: CSARDPPGLSYEQYF.

The CDR3 DNA sequence: TGTGCCACCGGACTAGCGGGAGGGCAAGAGACCCAGTACTTC. This encodes CATGLAGGQETQYF. The rearrangement links TRBV7-8 to TRBJ2-5, with 15 bases aligning to TRBD2. Germline CDR1 and CDR2: SGHVS and FQNEAQ. J was trimmed by 2 bases and V by 10 bases; bases with no gene match: 2. The CDR3 is 14 amino acids.

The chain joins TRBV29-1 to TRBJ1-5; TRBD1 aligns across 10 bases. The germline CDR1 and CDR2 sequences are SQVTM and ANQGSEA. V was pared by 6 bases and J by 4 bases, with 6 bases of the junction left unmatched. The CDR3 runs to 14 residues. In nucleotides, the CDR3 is TGCAGCGTACCGGGACAGGGGACGAATCAGCCCCAGCATTTT. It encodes CSVPGQGTNQPQHF.

The CDR3 spells CSVGPAANYGYTF. The CDR3 DNA reads TGCAGCGTAGGTCCAGCAGCTAACTATGGCTACACCTTC. J is TRBJ1-2 and V is TRBV29-1; D unresolved. The CDR3 has 13 residues. Germline CDR1 reads SQVTM; CDR2 reads ANQGSEA. V lost 6 bases to trimming and J lost 0 bases, with 11 bases between them.

As DNA, the CDR3 is TGTGCCATCCTGACAGGGGGGAATACTGAAGCTTTCTTT. This codes for CAILTGGNTEAFF. The chain carries TRBV10-3 and TRBJ1-1; 9 bases align to TRBD1. Looked up from germline, CDR1 is ENHRY and CDR2 is SYGVKD. The junction had 6 bases not matched to a gene; V was cut back by 8 bases and J by 5 bases. CDR3 length equals 13 residues.

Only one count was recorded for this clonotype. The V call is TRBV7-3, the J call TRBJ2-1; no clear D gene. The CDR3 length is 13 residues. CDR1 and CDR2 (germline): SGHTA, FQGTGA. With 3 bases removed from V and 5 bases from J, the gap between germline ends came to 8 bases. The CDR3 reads CASSLVVDNEQFF. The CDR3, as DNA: TGTGCCAGCAGCTTGGTGGTGGACAATGAGCAGTTCTTC.

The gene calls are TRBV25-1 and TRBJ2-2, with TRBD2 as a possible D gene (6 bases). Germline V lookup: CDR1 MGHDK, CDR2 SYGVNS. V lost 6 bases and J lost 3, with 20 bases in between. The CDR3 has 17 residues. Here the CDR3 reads CASSLAPGGRDTGELFF. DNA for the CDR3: TGTGCCAGCAGCTTGGCCCCCGGAGGGCGGGACACCGGGGAGCTGTTTTTT. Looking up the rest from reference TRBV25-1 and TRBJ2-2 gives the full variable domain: EADIYQTPRYLVIGTGKKITLECSQTMGHDKMYWYQQDPGMELHLIHYSYGVNSTEKGDLSSESTVSRIRTEHFPLTLESARPSHTSQYLCASSLAPGGRDTGELFFGEGSRLTVL.